This T cell receptor beta chain was captured by sequencing in a study of OX40 agonist ivuxolimab in advanced cancers. Sequencing was performed with immunoSEQ multiplex PCR; in TCRdb, only in-frame clones are kept and a portion is missing. Here the sample spans 65,000 to 95,000 clones, roughly 80% being singletons. The CDR3 covers 13 residues. Deletions cut 3 bases from V and 0 bases from J, with 5 bases between. Germline V lookup: CDR1 SQVTM, CDR2 ANQGSEA. The sequenced sample was CD4+ or CD8+ T cells sorted from blood, obtained in a trial of the OX40 agonist ivuxolimab. This rearrangement joins TRBV29-1 to TRBJ2-2; D is undetermined. The sequence was collected from an adult with an advanced solid tumor such as melanoma, head and neck, liver or kidney cancer. The CDR3 sequence: CSVDIANTGELFF. The CDR3 DNA follows: TGCAGCGTTGATATTGCGAACACCGGGGAGCTGTTTTTT.